The sequence of this T cell receptor (beta chain) was determined in a study of T cell changes during pregnancy in multiple sclerosis. Deletions cut 5 bases from V and 3 bases from J, with 13 bases between. The germline CDR1 and CDR2 sequences are LNHDA and SQIVND (reference sequence). The CDR3 totals 15 residues. Assay used: immunoSEQ multiplex PCR; TCRdb lists only in-frame clones, some missing. Among 15,000 or so clones listed, approximately 88% were seen once. The TCR was taken from a female donor in good health, enrolled as a control in a pregnancy study. The chain employs TRBV19 and TRBJ1-4, with D possibly matching TRBD1 (5 bases). The sample here was CD8+ T cells from peripheral blood mononuclear cells, taken in the second trimester of pregnancy. The CDR3 nucleotides read TGTGCCAGTAGTCCGATCCACAGGTCTAATGAAAAACTGTTTTTT. Its protein product is CASSPIHRSNEKLFF.